Below, 24 T cell receptor beta chains from the same sample are listed, as sequenced in a study of cytomegalovirus exposure and HLA in healthy donors. The PCR employed 60 Vbeta primers together with 13 Jbeta primers. Sequencing was performed with immunoSEQ multiplex PCR; in TCRdb, only in-frame clones are kept and a portion is missing. The table for this sample gives 50,000 to 75,000 clones. The source material was PBMCs. Receptors originate from a woman younger than 30 in good health and CMV-seronegative.

The chain joins TRBV19 to TRBJ2-1, with TRBD2 matching over 12 bases. The CDR3 has 15 amino acids. V lost 3 bases to trimming and J lost 8 bases; unmatched junction nucleotides: 5. CDR1 LNHDA and CDR2 SQIVND come from the germline V gene (reference sequence). CDR3: CASSIQASGGDEQFF. CDR3 DNA sequence: TGTGCCAGTAGTATCCAGGCTAGCGGGGGGGATGAGCAGTTCTTC.

The chain carries TRBV19 and TRBJ1-5; 9 bases line up with TRBD1. The V gene end was trimmed by 7 bases and the J gene end by 6 bases; junction bases not matched to a gene: 16. The CDR3 totals 17 residues. Germline assignment: CDR1 LNHDA and CDR2 SQIVND (reference sequence). CDR3 bases: TGTGCCAGTACCCTGTGGGACAGGGAGGGAATGGGTCAGCCCCAGCATTTT. It translates to CASTLWDREGMGQPQHF.

The rearrangement uses TRBV19 and TRBJ1-1; D gene ambiguous. Per the germline V gene, CDR1 is LNHDA and CDR2 is SQIVND (reference sequence). There are 16 residues in the CDR3. Trimming removed 3 bases at V and 3 bases at J, with 17 bases between. The CDR3 reads CASSIDPVYGDTEAFF. DNA for the CDR3: TGTGCCAGTAGTATTGATCCGGTTTACGGGGACACTGAAGCTTTCTTT.

The chain joins TRBV25-1 to TRBJ2-7; TRBD1 is a possible D gene (6 bases). There are 17 residues in the CDR3. V lost 1 base and J lost 1, with 17 bases in between. Germline V lookup: CDR1 MGHDK, CDR2 SYGVNS. The CDR3 region has the DNA TGTGCCAGCAGTGAATCCCCCGGACAGTGGAGATCCTACGAGCAGTACTTC. It codes for CASSESPGQWRSYEQYF.

The gene calls are TRBV7-9 and TRBJ1-5; D is ambiguous. Germline CDR1 is SEHNR and CDR2 is FQNEAQ (reference sequence). The CDR3 consists of 14 residues. The V end was cut by 5 bases, the J end by 0 bases, with 8 bases between. The CDR3 is CASSRGNSNQPQHF. CDR3 in DNA: TGTGCCAGCAGCCGGGGAAATAGCAATCAGCCCCAGCATTTT. The full variable domain, its missing parts supplied by reference TRBV7-9 and TRBJ1-5, is DTGVSQNPRHKITKRGQNVTFRCDPISEHNRLYWYRQTLGQGPEFLTYFQNEAQLEKSRLLSDRFSAERPKGSFSTLEIQRTEQGDSAMYLCASSRGNSNQPQHFGDGTRLSIL.

This rearrangement joins TRBV5-4 to TRBJ1-4; 8 bases align to TRBD1. This CDR3 region has 15 residues. After removal of 0 bases from V and 4 bases from J, the junction contained 2 bases not matched to a gene. The germline V gene has CDR1 SGHNT and CDR2 YYREEE (reference sequence). In nucleotides, the CDR3 is TGTGCCAGCAGCTTGGGGACAGGGAGTAATGAAAAACTGTTTTTT. Translation gives CASSLGTGSNEKLFF.

V usage is TRBV10-1 and J usage is TRBJ2-5; D ambiguous. CDR1 and CDR2 from the germline V gene are WNHNN and SYGVQD (reference sequence). CDR3 length: 12 residues. The ends were cut back, 8 bases at V and 5 bases at J, with 12 bases in the middle. The CDR3 region has the DNA TGCGCCAGCCCCGGGTCATGGGAGACCCAGTACTTC. This encodes CASPGSWETQYF.

The chain is built from TRBV7-9 and TRBJ1-2; D not certain. V was shortened by 5 bases and J by 2 bases, with 15 bases between the two germline ends. CDR3 length equals 15 residues. The germline gives CDR1 SEHNR, CDR2 FQNEAQ (reference sequence). DNA of the CDR3: TGTGCCAGCAGCCCTGTGGGAGGGTCCAACTATGGCTACACCTTC. Protein: CASSPVGGSNYGYTF.

This sequence joins TRBV5-4 and TRBJ1-6, with D possibly being TRBD1 (6 bases). Per germline, CDR1 SGHNT and CDR2 YYREEE (reference sequence). The CDR3 spans 15 residues. Trimming stripped 1 base from V and 10 bases from J, with 15 bases between. CDR3 DNA: TGTGCCAGCAGCTTGAATGCGCAGGGGCGCTCACCCCTCCACTTT. Its translation: CASSLNAQGRSPLHF.

The gene calls are TRBV23-1 and TRBJ1-5, with a tentative D call TRBD1 (5 bases). TRBV23-1 is marked as an open reading frame, function uncertain. The CDR3 runs 15 residues. Between the trimmed V and J ends, which lost 1 base and 4 bases, there was a span of 11 bases. The DNA for the CDR3 is TGCGCCAGCAGTCAATGGGGCCCGAGAAATCAGCCCCAGCATTTT. This translates into CASSQWGPRNQPQHF.

The gene calls are TRBV28 and TRBJ1-2; D is ambiguous. Looked up from germline, CDR1 is MDHEN and CDR2 is SYDVKM. This CDR3 is 12 amino acids long. Trimming left V 2 bases short and J 4 bases short, with 5 bases between. The CDR3 reads CASSLPFYGYTF. The CDR3 DNA is TGTGCCAGCAGTTTACCCTTCTATGGCTACACCTTC.

V usage is TRBV5-1 and J usage is TRBJ2-7; maybe TRBD1 (6 bases). The germline gives CDR1 SGHRS, CDR2 YFSETQ. V was pared by 0 bases and J by 6 bases, with 16 bases between. This CDR3 region has 15 residues. For the CDR3, the DNA is TGCGCCAGCAGCTTGGGTGATCAAAGGGGGAGCGAGCAGTACTTC. Its protein is CASSLGDQRGSEQYF.

The genes are TRBV7-2 and TRBJ1-2, with a tentative D call TRBD1 (6 bases). The CDR3 totals 12 residues. V was pared by 8 bases and J by 6 bases, with 13 bases between. CDR1 and CDR2 (germline): SGHTA, FQGNSA. The DNA for the CDR3 is TGTGCCAGCGACCAGGGGTGGAATGGCTACACCTTC. Encoded protein: CASDQGWNGYTF.

The rearrangement joins TRBV5-6 to TRBJ1-6; D call uncertain. CDR1 is SGHDT and CDR2 is YYEEEE in the germline V gene. The germline V and J ends were trimmed by 6 bases and 2 bases, with 12 bases remaining between them. This CDR3 is built from 15 residues. CDR3 in amino acids: CASTPAETYNSPLHF. For the CDR3, the DNA is TGTGCCAGCACCCCCGCGGAGACCTATAATTCACCCCTCCACTTT.

The rearrangement links TRBV2 to TRBJ1-1, with 7 bases fitting TRBD1. Germline V CDR1 and CDR2: SNHLY, FYNNEI. J was trimmed by 4 bases and V by 6 bases; bases with no gene match: 8. There are 14 residues in the CDR3. The CDR3 loop is CASRKTGLGTEAFF. Here the CDR3 DNA reads TGTGCCAGCAGGAAGACAGGGTTGGGCACTGAAGCTTTCTTT.

The V call is TRBV19, the J call TRBJ1-2, with D unresolved. V was cut by 3 bases and J by 1 base, with 9 bases left in between. Germline lookup yields CDR1 LNHDA and CDR2 SQIVND (reference sequence). CDR3 length: 14 residues. The CDR3 region is CASSIAVINYGYTF. In DNA form, the CDR3 reads TGTGCCAGTAGTATCGCAGTGATTAACTATGGCTACACCTTC.

This chain links TRBV5-1 with TRBJ2-5; 9 nucleotides match TRBD2. The V gene's germline CDR1 is SGHRS and CDR2 YFSETQ. The CDR3 is made up of 16 amino acids. With V trimmed by 0 bases and J by 0 bases, 3 bases remained unmatched. For the CDR3, the DNA is TGCGCCAGCAGCTTGGGGGCTAGCGGGGACCAAGAGACCCAGTACTTC. As protein: CASSLGASGDQETQYF.

The chain couples TRBV6-5 to TRBJ2-2, with D maybe TRBD2 (6 bases). V dropped 4 bases and J dropped 3 bases, with 12 bases sitting between them. Germline CDR1 is MNHEY and CDR2 is SVGAGI. The CDR3 sequence is 15 residues long. The CDR3 sequence is CASSWSRRDTGELFF. CDR3 DNA: TGTGCCAGCAGTTGGTCTAGGAGGGACACCGGGGAGCTGTTTTTT.

The chain couples TRBV10-3 to TRBJ2-5, with D perhaps TRBD2 (6 bases). V was clipped by 6 bases and J by 5 bases, with 13 bases between them. The CDR3 totals 13 residues. Germline-derived CDR1 and CDR2 are ENHRY and SYGVKD. CDR3 sequence: CAIRQGGEETQYF. The CDR3 region has the DNA TGTGCCATCAGGCAGGGAGGCGAGGAGACCCAGTACTTC.

CDR3 residues: CASSVKVLVGGRYNEQFF. The CDR3 DNA is TGTGCCAGCAGCGTAAAAGTCTTGGTGGGCGGGAGATACAATGAGCAGTTCTTC. The chain carries TRBV9 and TRBJ2-1, with 7 bases that match TRBD2. Per the germline V gene, CDR1 is SGDLS and CDR2 is YYNGEE. The V segment lost 1 base and the J segment 4 bases; nucleotides outside the gene matches: 14. The CDR3 is 18 residues long.

This chain uses TRBV6-5 with TRBJ1-2, with D perhaps matching TRBD1 (6 bases). CDR1 is MNHEY and CDR2 is SVGAGI in the germline V gene. CDR3 length equals 14 residues. Trimming removed 6 bases at V and 2 bases at J, with 13 bases between. The CDR3 reads CASRPGQRNYGYTF. The CDR3 DNA reads as TGTGCCAGCAGGCCGGGACAACGAAACTATGGCTACACCTTC.

The V gene is TRBV10-3, the J gene TRBJ1-1; 9 nucleotides agree with TRBD1. Trimming at V came to 4 bases and at J to 3 bases, leaving 6 bases not matched to a gene. This CDR3 comprises 15 residues. CDR1 and CDR2 from the germline V gene are ENHRY and SYGVKD. The CDR3 coding sequence is TGTGCCATCAGTGCCTCGGGACAGGGCGACACTGAAGCTTTCTTT. It encodes CAISASGQGDTEAFF.

V usage is TRBV5-1 and J usage is TRBJ1-1, with 11 bases aligning to TRBD1. Germline V gives CDR1 SGHRS, CDR2 YFSETQ. With V trimmed by 0 bases and J by 3 bases, 4 bases remained unmatched. The CDR3 is 16 residues long. CDR3 DNA sequence: TGCGCCAGCAGCTTGGCGGGACAGGGGGTCCACACTGAAGCTTTCTTT. Amino acid sequence: CASSLAGQGVHTEAFF.

The rearrangement links TRBV2 to TRBJ1-1; TRBD1 might be the D (5 bases). This CDR3 is 11 amino acids long. Trimming left V 9 bases short and J 3 bases short, with 8 bases between. Germline V CDR1 and CDR2: SNHLY, FYNNEI. CDR3 nucleotide sequence: TGTGCCAGTGGGGCCTACACTGAAGCTTTCTTT. Translation: CASGAYTEAFF.